Included here is one TCR beta chain sequence, with context. No antigen is known for it. These data come from a study of cytomegalovirus exposure and HLA in healthy donors. CDR1 and CDR2 (germline): SNHLY, FYNNEI. After removal of 6 bases from V and 3 bases from J, the junction contained 10 bases not matched to a gene. The CDR3 extends over 16 amino acids. Regarding the study as a whole: A previous analysis found most TCR beta V segments productive roughly 90% or roughly 30% of the time. When analyzed later, a missense DCLRE1C variant was found to be linked to TCR beta V- and J-gene trimming.

Researchers ran the PCR with 60 Vbeta and 13 Jbeta primers. Method: immunoSEQ multiplex PCR; TCRdb's copy keeps in-frame clones and lacks some. The sample holds about 200,000 clones; roughly 85% are singletons and the top ten take under 3%. The clonotype was recovered from a woman in her forties or fifties in good health and CMV-seronegative. Material for sequencing was PBMCs. The chain employs TRBV2 and TRBJ2-1, with 8 bases identical to TRBD2. This CDR3 reads CASSGIQSGSYNEQFF. The CDR3, as DNA: TGTGCCAGCAGCGGGATTCAAAGCGGGAGCTACAATGAGCAGTTCTTC.